The clone carrying this T cell receptor (beta chain) was seen ten or more times. Its specificity is not known. This sample stems from a study of T cell repertoires in cytomegalovirus infection. Overall study context: Indicated by public TCR beta signatures were CMV infection and matching HLA type. Study results and limitations: HLA-C-restricted CMV clonotypes gave the most frequent clonotype in two of eight donors.

V lost 2 bases, J lost 3 bases, and 4 bases lay in between. Germline CDR1 KGHSH, CDR2 LQKENI. The CDR3 totals 12 residues. TCRdb re-called the reads with MiXCR, one entry per CDR3 protein. Here the sample spans about 140,000 distinct CDR3 sequences, roughly 6% being singletons. The TCR comes from a human donor in good health (CMV status not recorded). Some clones in this sample may be carry-over from other donors' samples. Sequenced input: PBMCs. The chain recombines TRBV18 with TRBJ2-5, with unresolved D. Written as DNA, the CDR3 is TGTGCCAGCTCACCAGGGAAAGAGACCCAGTACTTC. It specifies CASSPGKETQYF.